This T cell receptor beta chain was retrieved from a study of blood T cell repertoires in COVID-19 (dated by TCRdb to about 2020). In terms of the full investigation: Collaborator samples came from the United States, Italy and Spain and covered acute and convalescent phases of COVID-19. The prospective study material was composed of cDNA or gDNA derived from T cells, B-cell-depleted T cells, or PBMCs. Sample metadata almost always included a de-identified subject ID, COVID-19 status, age in years and sex. The samples were drawn from the first 160 participants of the ongoing ImmuneRACE study and from 1,254 subjects provided by 6 global collaborators. The repertoires were released in a freely available public database intended as a resource for research on the immune response to SARS-CoV-2. Where available, HLA class I and class II types were obtained from metadata supplied by the sample provider rather than from assay-based typing. The dataset comprised deeply sampled blood TCRbeta repertoires from subjects exposed to, actively infected with, or recovered from COVID-19. Study-wide findings and limitations: How much clinical and demographic metadata was included differed by source and by participant, and the metadata was provided uncurated.

A note on this clone: Its antigen specificity is not known. No per-base quality is available; no much larger clone lies one base away.

The germline V gene encodes CDR1 SGHRS and CDR2 YFSETQ. Relative to germline, V is 0 bases shorter and J is 3 bases shorter, with 11 bases between their ends. The CDR3 contains 15 residues, cysteine and phenylalanine counted. This entry keeps only the CDR3 DNA: 45 bases, framed from base 1. TCRbeta CDR3 regions were amplified from genomic DNA using the immunoSEQ Assay, a bias-controlled multiplex PCR. Turning to the authors' computational methods: The number of nucleated cells in each sample was estimated from the amplification of reference gene primers within the assay. To quantify the absolute abundance of each unique TCRbeta CDR3 rearrangement, sequence reads were collapsed and filtered. For each sample, productive Simpson clonality was calculated by taking the square root of Simpson's diversity index across productive rearrangements. In its TCRdb copy, this immuneACCESS table keeps in-frame sequences only and misses some clones. Where compared with another copy, unresolved V genes explain less than half of these, and the others have no known cause. That table supplies the V and J calls and clone size; D and trimming were determined from the DNA. The sample contains 60,000 to 85,000 clones, roughly 85% of them found a single time. The ten largest clones capture approximately 11% of the sample.

In Seattle, one collaborating source enrolled patients while the infection was active and tracked those patients longitudinally over the course of disease. Each collaborating institution followed its own protocols to collect whole blood in K2EDTA tubes. For TCRbeta analysis, collaborators shipped samples in one of three forms: frozen whole blood, isolated PBMCs, or DNA extracted from either of those sample types. In this chain, TRBV5-1 is recombined with TRBJ2-3; D gene: possibly TRBD1, on 6 matching bases. The TCR originated in a man in his 60s with COVID-19, enrolled during active disease. Input material: peripheral blood. The CDR3 loop reads CASSLDRAETDTQYF. The DNA sequence is TGCGCCAGCAGCTTGGACAGGGCGGAGACAGATACGCAGTATTTT.